Sequencing of this T cell receptor beta chain was carried out in a study of early T cells in non-severe SARS-CoV-2 infection. Background on the study: Unpaired chains resulted from sequencing bulk RNA of unsorted whole blood.

General study points: In VDJdb matching, anti-spike CD8 responses were favored while private and CD4 specificities went missing.

CDR3 size: 13 residues. The germline V gene encodes CDR1 SQVTM and CDR2 ANQGSEA. V was pared by 4 bases and J by 3 bases, with 12 bases between. This clonotype was detected ten times or more. Its antigen is not identified. Each single cDNA molecule received a unique molecular identifier. One entry per CDR3 protein, called by TCRdb with MiXCR from the 5' RACE reads. The sample lists roughly 61,000 distinct CDR3 sequences; 11% were seen once. Sequencing was performed on whole blood. The TCR was taken from an adult who was a healthcare worker with PCR-confirmed SARS-CoV-2 infection or an uninfected control (not recorded which). The genes are TRBV29-1 and TRBJ1-1; D unresolved. The CDR3 DNA sequence: TGCAGCGTTGGACGCGGAGCTTACACTGAAGCTTTCTTT. Protein: CSVGRGAYTEAFF.